The clone carrying this T cell receptor (beta chain) was seen just once. The record originates from a study of blood T cell repertoires in COVID-19. As for the study in general: PBMCs, B-cell-depleted T cells, or T cells were the source of the cDNA or gDNA that made up the material.

In the source study's methods: How many nucleated cells were present was estimated from reference gene primer amplification. TCRdb keeps only in-frame clones here, not all; method: immunoSEQ multiplex PCR. That table supplies the V and J calls and clone size; D and trimming were determined from the DNA. Seen here are under 200,000 clones, about 88% observed once, and the top ten hold around 5%. This CDR3 region has 16 residues. Losses at the gene ends were 2 bases for V and 6 bases for J; bases not matched to a gene: 7. Germline V gene data show CDR1 as KGHSH and CDR2 as LQKENI. This clonotype originated in a woman between 50 and 59 years old with COVID-19, enrolled during active disease. The chain combines TRBV18 with TRBJ1-6; TRBD1 agrees at 7 bases. The source material was peripheral blood. CDR3 coding DNA: TGTGCCAGCTCACCATCTAAAGGACAGGTTAATTCACCCCTCCACTTT. Translated, it gives CASSPSKGQVNSPLHF. The full variable domain, completed using reference TRBV18 and TRBJ1-6, is NAGVMQNPRHLVRRRGQEARLRCSPMKGHSHVYWYRQLPEEGLKFMVYLQKENIIDESGMPKERFSAEFPKEGPSILRIQQVVRGDSAAYFCASSPSKGQVNSPLHFGNGTRLTVT.